This T cell receptor (beta chain) was retrieved from a study of glioma-infiltrating T cells. This clonotype has ten or more counts. Its antigen is not known. Study-wide results and caveats: Tissue and blood shared very few CDR3 sequences. A blood CDR3 motif signature was depleted in highly divergent patients.

The CDR3 has 12 residues. V lost 5 bases and J lost 5, with 9 bases in between. Germline V lookup: CDR1 KGHDR, CDR2 SFDVKD. TCR alpha and beta CDR3 regions were amplified from RNA using iRepertoire nested multiplex PCR. Tissue mRNA or PBMC total RNA, about 90-450 ng, went into one-step reverse transcription and amplification. A single record per CDR3 protein comes from TCRdb applying MiXCR to the multiplex PCR reads. The table records about 400,000 distinct CDR3 sequences, 41% of them present only once. The receptor was derived from a human donor with low-grade glioma or glioblastoma, undergoing nonglioma brain surgery, or in good health (not recorded which). This chain connects TRBV24-1 to TRBJ2-7; D not certain. The sequenced sample was glioma tissue, nonneoplastic brain tissue, or PBMCs (not recorded which). The CDR3 DNA reads TGTGCCACCAGTGGAGCAGTCAACGAGCAGTACTTC. It translates to CATSGAVNEQYF.